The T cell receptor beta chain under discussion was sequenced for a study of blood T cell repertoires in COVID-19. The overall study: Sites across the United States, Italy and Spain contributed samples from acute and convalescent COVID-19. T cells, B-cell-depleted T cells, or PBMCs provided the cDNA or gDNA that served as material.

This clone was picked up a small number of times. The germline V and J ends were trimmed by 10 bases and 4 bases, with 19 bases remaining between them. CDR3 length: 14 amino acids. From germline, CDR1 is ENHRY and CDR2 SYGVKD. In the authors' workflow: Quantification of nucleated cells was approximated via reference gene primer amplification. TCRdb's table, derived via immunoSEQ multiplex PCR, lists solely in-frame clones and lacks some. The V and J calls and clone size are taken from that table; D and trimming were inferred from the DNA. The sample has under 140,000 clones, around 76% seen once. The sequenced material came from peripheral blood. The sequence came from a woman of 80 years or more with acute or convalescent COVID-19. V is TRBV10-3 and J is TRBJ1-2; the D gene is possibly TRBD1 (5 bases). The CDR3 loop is CATLDSAESYGYTF. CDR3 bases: TGTGCCACTCTAGACAGTGCCGAATCCTATGGCTACACCTTC.